This T cell receptor beta chain was retrieved from a study of cytomegalovirus exposure and HLA in healthy donors. Regarding the study as a whole: Among the most significant clusters, several appeared linked to common viral pathogens in a later analysis. Upon later analysis, TCR association rates were observed to vary by HLA locus, being highest for DRB1 and lowest for HLA-C. Information on immune exposure was restricted to one variable (CMV serostatus).

Primers for the PCR totalled 60 Vbeta and 13 Jbeta. Libraries were prepared by immunoSEQ multiplex PCR; TCRdb keeps only in-frame clonotypes and omits some of them. The data hold approximately 180,000 clones, with 55% to 75% observed a single time. On this clone: Its antigen is unidentified.

The CDR3 has 15 amino acids. Germline loops: CDR1 SNHLY, CDR2 FYNNEI. V gave up 0 bases and J gave up 3 bases; unmatched junction bases: 0. The gene calls are TRBV2 and TRBJ2-3; 10 nucleotides line up with TRBD1. The sequenced sample consisted of PBMCs. The TCR comes from a human donor in good health. CDR3 DNA: TGTGCCAGCAGTGAAGCGGGACAGGGGACAGATACGCAGTATTTT. It translates to CASSEAGQGTDTQYF.